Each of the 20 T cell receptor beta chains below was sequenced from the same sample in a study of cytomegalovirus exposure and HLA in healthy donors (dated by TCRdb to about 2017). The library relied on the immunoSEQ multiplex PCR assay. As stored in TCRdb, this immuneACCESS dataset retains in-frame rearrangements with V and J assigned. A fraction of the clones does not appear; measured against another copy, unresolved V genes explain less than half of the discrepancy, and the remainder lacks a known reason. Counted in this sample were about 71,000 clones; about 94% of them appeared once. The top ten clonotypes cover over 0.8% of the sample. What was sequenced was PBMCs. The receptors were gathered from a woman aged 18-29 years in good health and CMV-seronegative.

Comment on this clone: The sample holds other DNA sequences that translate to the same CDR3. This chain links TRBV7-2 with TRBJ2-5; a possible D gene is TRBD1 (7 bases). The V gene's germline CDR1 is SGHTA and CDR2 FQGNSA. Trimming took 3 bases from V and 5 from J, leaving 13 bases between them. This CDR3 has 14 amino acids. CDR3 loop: CASSLQGGWETQYF. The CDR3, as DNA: TGTGCCAGCAGCTTGCAGGGGGGTTGGGAGACCCAGTACTTC.

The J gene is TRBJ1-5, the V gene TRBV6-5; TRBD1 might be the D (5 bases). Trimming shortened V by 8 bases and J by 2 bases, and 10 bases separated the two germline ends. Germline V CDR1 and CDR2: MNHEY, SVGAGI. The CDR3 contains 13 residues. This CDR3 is CASGGDRNQPQHF. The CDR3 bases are TGTGCCAGCGGGGGGGACCGCAATCAGCCCCAGCATTTT.

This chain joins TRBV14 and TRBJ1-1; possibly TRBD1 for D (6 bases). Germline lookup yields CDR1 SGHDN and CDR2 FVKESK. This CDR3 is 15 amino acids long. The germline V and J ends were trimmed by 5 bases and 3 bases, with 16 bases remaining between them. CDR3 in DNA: TGTGCCAGCAGCTACAGAACCGGACAGCACACTGAAGCTTTCTTT. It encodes CASSYRTGQHTEAFF.

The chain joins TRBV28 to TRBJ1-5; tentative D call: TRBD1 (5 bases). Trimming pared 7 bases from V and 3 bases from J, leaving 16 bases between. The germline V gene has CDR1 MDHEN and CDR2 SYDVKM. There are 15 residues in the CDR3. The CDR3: CASTYRQGNNQPQHF. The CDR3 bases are TGTGCCAGCACCTATCGGCAGGGTAACAATCAGCCCCAGCATTTT.

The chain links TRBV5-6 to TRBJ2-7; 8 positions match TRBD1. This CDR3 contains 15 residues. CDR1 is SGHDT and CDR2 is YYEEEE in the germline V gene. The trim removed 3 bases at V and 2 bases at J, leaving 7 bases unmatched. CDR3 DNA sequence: TGTGCCAGCAGCTGGGGACAGGTGGGACCCTACGAGCAGTACTTC. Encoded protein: CASSWGQVGPYEQYF.

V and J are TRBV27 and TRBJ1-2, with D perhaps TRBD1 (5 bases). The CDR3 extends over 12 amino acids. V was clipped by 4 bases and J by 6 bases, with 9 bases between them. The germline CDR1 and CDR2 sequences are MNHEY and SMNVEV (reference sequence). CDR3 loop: CASSSGQNGYTF. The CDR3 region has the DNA TGTGCCAGCAGTTCAGGGCAGAATGGCTACACCTTC.

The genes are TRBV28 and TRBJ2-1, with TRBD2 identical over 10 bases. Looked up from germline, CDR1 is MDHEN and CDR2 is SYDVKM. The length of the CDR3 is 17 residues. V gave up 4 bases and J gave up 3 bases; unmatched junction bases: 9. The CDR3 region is CASSSPGAGGIYNEQFF. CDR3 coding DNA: TGTGCCAGCAGTTCCCCCGGAGCGGGAGGGATCTACAATGAGCAGTTCTTC. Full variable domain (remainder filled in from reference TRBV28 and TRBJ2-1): DVKVTQSSRYLVKRTGEKVFLECVQDMDHENMFWYRQDPGLGLRLIYFSYDVKMKEKGDIPEGYSVSREKKERFSLILESASTNQTSMYLCASSSPGAGGIYNEQFFGPGTRLTVL.

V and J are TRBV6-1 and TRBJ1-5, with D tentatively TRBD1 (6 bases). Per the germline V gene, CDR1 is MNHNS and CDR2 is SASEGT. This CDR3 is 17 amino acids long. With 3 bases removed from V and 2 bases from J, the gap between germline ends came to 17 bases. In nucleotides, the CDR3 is TGTGCCAGCAGTGAGGAAGACAGGTTGGTTGGCAATCAGCCCCAGCATTTT. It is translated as CASSEEDRLVGNQPQHF.

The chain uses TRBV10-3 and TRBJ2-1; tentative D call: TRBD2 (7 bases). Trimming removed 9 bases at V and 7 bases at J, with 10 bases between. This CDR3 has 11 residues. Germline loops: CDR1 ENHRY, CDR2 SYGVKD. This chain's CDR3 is CAMGGANEQFF. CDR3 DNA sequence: TGTGCCATGGGGGGGGCAAATGAGCAGTTCTTC.

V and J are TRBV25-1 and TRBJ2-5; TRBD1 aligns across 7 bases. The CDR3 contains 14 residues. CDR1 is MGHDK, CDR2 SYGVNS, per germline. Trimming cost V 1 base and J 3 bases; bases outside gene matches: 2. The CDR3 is CASSESGQEETQYF. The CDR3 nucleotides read TGTGCCAGCAGTGAATCCGGACAGGAAGAGACCCAGTACTTC.

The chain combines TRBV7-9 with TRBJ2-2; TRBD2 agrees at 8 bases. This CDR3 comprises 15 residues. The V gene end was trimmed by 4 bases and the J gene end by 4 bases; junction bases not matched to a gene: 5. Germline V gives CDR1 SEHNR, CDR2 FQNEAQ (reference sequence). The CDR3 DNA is TGTGCCAGCAGCTGGGGACTAGATATCACCGGGGAGCTGTTTTTT. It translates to CASSWGLDITGELFF.

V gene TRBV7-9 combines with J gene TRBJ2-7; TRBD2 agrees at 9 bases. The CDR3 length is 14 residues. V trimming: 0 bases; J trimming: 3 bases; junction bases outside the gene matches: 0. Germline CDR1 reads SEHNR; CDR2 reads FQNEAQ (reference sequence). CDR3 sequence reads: CASSLASGSYEQYF. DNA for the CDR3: TGTGCCAGCAGCTTAGCTAGCGGGAGCTACGAGCAGTACTTC.

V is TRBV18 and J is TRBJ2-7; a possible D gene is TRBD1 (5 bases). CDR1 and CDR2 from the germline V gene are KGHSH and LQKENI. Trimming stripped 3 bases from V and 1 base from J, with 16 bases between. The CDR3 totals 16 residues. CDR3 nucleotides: TGTGCCAGCTCACCGGTTGGGGCCGGTAAATCCTACGAGCAGTACTTC. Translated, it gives CASSPVGAGKSYEQYF.

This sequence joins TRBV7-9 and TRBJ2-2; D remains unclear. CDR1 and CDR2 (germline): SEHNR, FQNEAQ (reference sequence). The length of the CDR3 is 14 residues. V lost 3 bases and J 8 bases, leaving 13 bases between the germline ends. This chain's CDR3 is CASSFSVLWGELFF. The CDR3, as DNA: TGTGCCAGCAGCTTCAGCGTTTTGTGGGGGGAGCTGTTTTTT.

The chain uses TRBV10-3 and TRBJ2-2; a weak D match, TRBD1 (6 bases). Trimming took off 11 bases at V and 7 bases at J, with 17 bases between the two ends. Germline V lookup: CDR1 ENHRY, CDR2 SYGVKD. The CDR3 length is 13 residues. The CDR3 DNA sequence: TGTGCCCAACTCCTACAGGGTATCGGGGAGCTGTTTTTT. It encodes CAQLLQGIGELFF.

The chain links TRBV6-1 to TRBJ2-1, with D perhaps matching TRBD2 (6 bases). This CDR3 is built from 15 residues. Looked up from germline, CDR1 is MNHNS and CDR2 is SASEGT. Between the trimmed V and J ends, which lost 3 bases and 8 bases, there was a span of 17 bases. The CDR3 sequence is CASSEEGGLIDEQFF. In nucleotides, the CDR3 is TGTGCCAGCAGTGAGGAGGGCGGGTTAATTGATGAGCAGTTCTTC.

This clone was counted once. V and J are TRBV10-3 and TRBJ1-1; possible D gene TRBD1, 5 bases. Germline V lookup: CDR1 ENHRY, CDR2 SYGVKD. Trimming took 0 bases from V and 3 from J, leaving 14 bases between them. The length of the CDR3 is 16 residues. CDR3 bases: TGTGCCATCAGTGAGTCCAGCTTCGTAGGGGACACTGAAGCTTTCTTT. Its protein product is CAISESSFVGDTEAFF.

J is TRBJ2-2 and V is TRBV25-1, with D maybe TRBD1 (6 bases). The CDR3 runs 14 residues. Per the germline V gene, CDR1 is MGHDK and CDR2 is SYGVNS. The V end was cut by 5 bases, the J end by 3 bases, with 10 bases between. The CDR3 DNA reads TGTGCCAGCAGTCACCCAGGGGACACCGGGGAGCTGTTTTTT. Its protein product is CASSHPGDTGELFF.

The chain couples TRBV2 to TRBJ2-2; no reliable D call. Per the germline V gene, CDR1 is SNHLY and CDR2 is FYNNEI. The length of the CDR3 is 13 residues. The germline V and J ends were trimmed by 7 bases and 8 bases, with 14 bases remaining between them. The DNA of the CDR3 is TGTGCCAGCAAATTGAGCGTGGAGGGGGAGCTGTTTTTT. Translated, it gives CASKLSVEGELFF.

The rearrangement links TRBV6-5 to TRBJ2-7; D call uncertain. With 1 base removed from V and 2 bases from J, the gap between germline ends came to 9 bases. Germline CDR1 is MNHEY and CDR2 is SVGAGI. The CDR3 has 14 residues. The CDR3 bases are TGTGCCAGCAGTTACTTTGGGCAGCCCTACGAGCAGTACTTC. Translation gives CASSYFGQPYEQYF.